This T cell receptor beta chain was profiled in a study of shared clonotypes between healthy human individuals. The wider study: A couple of women and three men aged 18 to 49 made up the donors.

Germline loops: CDR1 SGHDT, CDR2 YYEEEE. This CDR3 spans 15 amino acids. V lost 3 bases to trimming and J lost 2 bases; unmatched junction nucleotides: 4. How the authors handled the data: Junction-only sequences without quality scores were provided by ImmunoSEQ, so filtering was different. The method was immunoSEQ multiplex PCR; TCRdb's version includes in-frame clones alone and lacks a portion of them. V, J and clone size are those of that table, while D and trimming were read from the DNA. The profile shows some 2.1 million clones, 90% to 95% of them singletons. V gene TRBV5-6 combines with J gene TRBJ1-1, with 10 nucleotides matching TRBD1. Sequenced: naive CD4+ T cells sorted from blood. The sample's subset: CD45RA+ positively selected. This TCR was recovered from a man between 18 and 29 years old in good health. The DNA of the CDR3 is TGTGCCAGCAGCTACGACAGGGGGCTTAACACTGAAGCTTTCTTT. It translates to CASSYDRGLNTEAFF.